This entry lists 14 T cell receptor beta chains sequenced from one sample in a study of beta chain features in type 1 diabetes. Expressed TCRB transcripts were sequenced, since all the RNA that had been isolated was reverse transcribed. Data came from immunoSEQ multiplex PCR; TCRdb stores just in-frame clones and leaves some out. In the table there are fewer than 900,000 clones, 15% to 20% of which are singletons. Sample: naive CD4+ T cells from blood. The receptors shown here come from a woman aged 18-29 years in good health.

In DNA form, the CDR3 reads TGCGCCAGCAGCCCGTTGGGTCAGCTCAATGAGCAGTTCTTC. Protein sequence: CASSPLGQLNEQFF. The chain employs TRBV5-1 and TRBJ2-1, with no clear D. The CDR3 covers 14 residues. The germline CDR1 and CDR2 sequences are SGHRS and YFSETQ. V was pared by 4 bases and J by 6 bases, with 14 bases between.

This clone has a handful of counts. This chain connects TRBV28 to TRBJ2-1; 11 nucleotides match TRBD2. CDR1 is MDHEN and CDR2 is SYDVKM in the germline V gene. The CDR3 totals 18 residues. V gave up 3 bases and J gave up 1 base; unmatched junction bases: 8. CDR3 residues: CASSLWLAGGWSYNEQFF. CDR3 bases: TGTGCCAGCAGTTTGTGGCTAGCGGGAGGTTGGTCCTACAATGAGCAGTTCTTC.

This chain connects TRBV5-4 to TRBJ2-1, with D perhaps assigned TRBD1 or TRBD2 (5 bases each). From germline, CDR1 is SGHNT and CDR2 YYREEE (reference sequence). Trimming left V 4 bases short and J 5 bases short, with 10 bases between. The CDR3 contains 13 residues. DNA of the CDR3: TGTGCCAGCAGCAGGGACGCTAACAATGAGCAGTTCTTC. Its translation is CASSRDANNEQFF.

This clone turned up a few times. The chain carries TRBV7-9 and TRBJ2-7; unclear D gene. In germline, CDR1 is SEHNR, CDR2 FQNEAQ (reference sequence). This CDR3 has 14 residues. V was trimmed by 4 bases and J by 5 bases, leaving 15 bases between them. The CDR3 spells CASSSEGLSHEQYF. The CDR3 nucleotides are TGTGCCAGCAGCTCCGAAGGGCTAAGCCACGAGCAGTACTTC.

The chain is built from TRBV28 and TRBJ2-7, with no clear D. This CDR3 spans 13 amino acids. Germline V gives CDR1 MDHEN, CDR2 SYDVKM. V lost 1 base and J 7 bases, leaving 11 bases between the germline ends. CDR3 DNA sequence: TGTGCCAGCAGTTTATCCGGGCCGTGGGAGCAGTACTTC. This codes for CASSLSGPWEQYF.

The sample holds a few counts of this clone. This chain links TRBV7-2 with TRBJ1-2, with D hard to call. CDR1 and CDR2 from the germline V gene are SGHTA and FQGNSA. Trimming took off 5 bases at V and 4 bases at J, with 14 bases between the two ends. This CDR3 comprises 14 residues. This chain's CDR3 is CASSLTQQGYGYTF. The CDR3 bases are TGTGCCAGCAGCCTGACACAACAAGGCTATGGCTACACCTTC.

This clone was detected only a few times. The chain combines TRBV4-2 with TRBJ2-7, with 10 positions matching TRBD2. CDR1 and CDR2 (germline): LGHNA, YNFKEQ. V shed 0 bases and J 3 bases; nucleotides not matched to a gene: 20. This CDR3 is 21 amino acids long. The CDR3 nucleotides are TGTGCCAGCAGCCAAGATCCGGTAGCGGGAGGCCCTTCTCGGTCAAACTACGAGCAGTACTTC. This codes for CASSQDPVAGGPSRSNYEQYF.

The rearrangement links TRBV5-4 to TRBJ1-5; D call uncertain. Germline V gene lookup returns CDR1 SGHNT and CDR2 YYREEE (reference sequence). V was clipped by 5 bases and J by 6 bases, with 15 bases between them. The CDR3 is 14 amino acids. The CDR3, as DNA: TGTGCCAGCAGTGAACAAGACTTCGGTCAGCCCCAGCATTTT. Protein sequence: CASSEQDFGQPQHF.

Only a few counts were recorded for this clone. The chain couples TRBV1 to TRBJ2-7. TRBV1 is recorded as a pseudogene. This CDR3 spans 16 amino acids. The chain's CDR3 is CTSSQTTGTSNHEQYF. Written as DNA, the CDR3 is TGCACCAGCAGCCAAACTACCGGGACCTCGAACCACGAGCAGTACTTC.

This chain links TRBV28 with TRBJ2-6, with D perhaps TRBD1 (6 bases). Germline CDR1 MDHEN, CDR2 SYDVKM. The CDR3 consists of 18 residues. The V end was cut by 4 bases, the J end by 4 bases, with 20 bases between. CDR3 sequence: CASSSAGAGLDGANVLTF. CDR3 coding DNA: TGTGCCAGCAGTTCAGCAGGGGCCGGTCTTGACGGGGCCAACGTCCTGACTTTC.

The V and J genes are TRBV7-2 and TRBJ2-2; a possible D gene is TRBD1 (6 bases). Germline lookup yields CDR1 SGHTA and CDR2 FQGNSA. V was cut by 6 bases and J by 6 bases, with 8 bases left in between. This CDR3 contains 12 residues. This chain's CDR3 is CASRRQAGELFF. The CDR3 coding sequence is TGTGCCAGCAGGCGACAGGCCGGGGAGCTGTTTTTT. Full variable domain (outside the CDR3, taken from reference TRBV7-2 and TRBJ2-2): GAGVSQSPSNKVTEKGKDVELRCDPISGHTALYWYRQSLGQGLEFLIYFQGNSAPDKSGLPSDRFSAERTGGSVSTLTIQRTQQEDSAVYLCASRRQAGELFFGEGSRLTVL.

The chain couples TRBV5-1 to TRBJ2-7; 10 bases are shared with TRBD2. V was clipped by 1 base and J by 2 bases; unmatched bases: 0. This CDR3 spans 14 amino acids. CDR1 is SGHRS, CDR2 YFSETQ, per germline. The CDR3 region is CASSLLAGAYEQYF. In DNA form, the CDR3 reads TGCGCCAGCAGCTTGCTAGCGGGGGCCTACGAGCAGTACTTC.

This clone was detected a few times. CDR3 protein: CASSLAPTSGMETQYF. CDR3 sequence (DNA): TGTGCCAGCAGCTTAGCCCCCACTAGCGGGATGGAGACCCAGTACTTC. This chain uses TRBV11-1 with TRBJ2-5; 10 bases agree with TRBD2. CDR3 length equals 16 residues. Germline CDR1 reads SGHAT; CDR2 reads FQDESV (reference sequence). J gave up 5 bases and V 0 bases, and 6 bases lay outside the gene matches.

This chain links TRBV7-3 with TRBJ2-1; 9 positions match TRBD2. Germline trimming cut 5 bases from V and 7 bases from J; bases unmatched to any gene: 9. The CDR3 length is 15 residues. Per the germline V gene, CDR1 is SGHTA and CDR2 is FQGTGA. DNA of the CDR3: TGTGCCAGCAGCCCAGGTCCGGGACTAGCAAATGAGCAGTTCTTC. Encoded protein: CASSPGPGLANEQFF.